The entry below gives a single T cell receptor beta chain sequence along with its context. This sample stems from a study of blood T cell repertoires in COVID-19. The repertoire was sequenced with immunoSEQ multiplex PCR; TCRdb's copy has only in-frame clones and lacks some. The sample lists roughly 340,000 clones; approximately 87% were seen once. The CDR3 spans 15 residues. The V gene end was trimmed by 1 base and the J gene end by 7 bases; junction bases not matched to a gene: 4. Germline V CDR1 and CDR2: SGHTA, FQGNSA. The TCR originated in a middle-aged man in a cohort exposed to, infected with or recovered from COVID-19 (not recorded which). This sequence joins TRBV7-2 and TRBJ2-1; 10 positions agree with TRBD2. Specimen: PBMCs or T cells enriched from blood (not recorded which). CDR3 sequence (DNA): TGTGCCAGCAGCTTAGGTGGTAGCGGGAGGAATGAGCAGTTCTTC. Translated, it gives CASSLGGSGRNEQFF.